The rows below give T cell receptor beta chains drawn from one sample of a study of Ad26.COV2.S vaccination and SARS-CoV-2 variants. Sequenced by immunoSEQ multiplex PCR; TCRdb stores in-frame clones only, minus some. The sample comprises some 320,000 clones, around 81% of which are singletons, and approximately 2% rests with the top ten. The sample in question was peripheral blood, obtained in a trial of Ad26.COV2.S vaccine versus placebo. These receptors were taken from a person between 18 and 65 years old who received the Ad26.COV2.S COVID-19 vaccine or a placebo. Each CDR3 is given with its conserved first and last residue. Fields, in order: V gene, J gene, clone size, D gene, CDR3 protein, CDR3 DNA. A D gene is named only where the DNA matches it firmly. Size is stated for part of the rows, as once, few or many counts, or as a class when the clone is expanded.

V: TRBV29-1; J: TRBJ2-7; size: -; D: -; CDR3: CSVEEGEYEQYF; DNA: TGCAGCGTTGAAGAGGGGGAATACGAGCAGTACTTC
V: TRBV6-5; J: TRBJ2-1; size: -; D: -; CDR3: CASSSGVRQFF; DNA: TGTGCCAGCTCCTCAGGGGTTAGGCAGTTCTTC
V: TRBV13; J: TRBJ2-6; size: -; D: -; CDR3: CASSLWGAGSGANVLTF; DNA: TGTGCCAGCAGCTTATGGGGGGCAGGCTCTGGGGCCAACGTCCTGACTTTC
V: TRBV25-1; J: TRBJ1-5; size: -; D: -; CDR3: CASSEAGSNQPQHF; DNA: TGTGCCAGCAGTGAAGCAGGGAGTAATCAGCCCCAGCATTTT
V: TRBV19; J: TRBJ2-1; size: -; D: -; CDR3: CASSLRRAGHNEQFF; DNA: TGTGCCAGTAGTCTACGACGGGCAGGCCACAATGAGCAGTTCTTC
V: TRBV4-1; J: TRBJ2-1; size: -; D: TRBD1; CDR3: CASSQSWDRGYNEQFF; DNA: TGCGCCAGCAGCCAGTCCTGGGACAGGGGATACAATGAGCAGTTCTTC
V: TRBV2; J: TRBJ1-1; size: -; D: -; CDR3: CASRRQNTEAFF; DNA: TGTGCCAGCAGAAGACAGAACACTGAAGCTTTCTTT
V: TRBV28; J: TRBJ1-6; size: -; D: -; CDR3: CASSLTPYNSPLHF; DNA: TGTGCCAGCAGTTTAACACCCTATAATTCACCCCTCCACTTT
V: TRBV6-6; J: TRBJ1-3; size: -; D: -; CDR3: CASSYEGNTIYF; DNA: TGTGCCAGCAGTTATGAGGGAAACACCATATATTTT
V: TRBV7-9; J: TRBJ1-1; size: -; D: -; CDR3: CASSPRDIPEAFF; DNA: TGTGCCAGCAGCCCGCGGGATATCCCTGAAGCTTTCTTT
V: TRBV11-2; J: TRBJ2-7; size: once; D: -; CDR3: CASSLGRSGYEQYF; DNA: TGTGCCAGCAGCTTAGGTCGATCGGGCTACGAGCAGTACTTC
V: TRBV11-2; J: TRBJ2-7; size: -; D: -; CDR3: CASSLGQTRNEQYF; DNA: TGTGCCAGCAGTTTGGGACAAACTCGGAACGAGCAGTACTTC
V: TRBV7-9; J: TRBJ1-1; size: -; D: TRBD1; CDR3: CASSLDRSGSEAFF; DNA: TGTGCCAGCAGCCTGGACAGGTCGGGATCTGAAGCTTTCTTT
V: TRBV7-9; J: TRBJ2-7; size: -; D: -; CDR3: CASSLGVQEGYEQYF; DNA: TGTGCCAGCAGCTTAGGGGTCCAGGAGGGCTACGAGCAGTACTTC
V: TRBV7-6; J: TRBJ1-4; size: -; D: -; CDR3: CASSNSPGHPTVTTNEKLFF; DNA: TGTGCCAGCAGTAATTCCCCGGGACACCCAACCGTGACAACTAATGAAAAACTGTTTTTT
V: TRBV6-6; J: TRBJ2-5; size: few; D: -; CDR3: CASSYVFGETQYF; DNA: TGTGCCAGCAGTTACGTCTTCGGGGAGACCCAGTACTTC
V: TRBV5-1; J: TRBJ1-1; size: -; D: TRBD1; CDR3: CASSLEGQQNTEAFF; DNA: TGCGCCAGCAGCTTGGAGGGACAGCAGAACACTGAAGCTTTCTTT